These T cell receptor beta chains were read from a single sample in a study of human T cells and chemical hapten exposure. A single record per CDR3 protein comes from TCRdb applying MiXCR to the RACE reads. This table has about 250,000 distinct CDR3 sequences, roughly 7.4% appearing once. The sample in question was whole blood, obtained in connection with sensitization to the hapten diphenylcyclopropenone (DPC). These receptors were taken from a man aged 18 to 29 with alopecia areata. Some clones in this sample may be carry-over from other donors' samples. The CDR3 runs from the conserved cysteine through the conserved F or W. A D gene is named only where the DNA matches it firmly. Size values are once, few and many counts, or a class for expanded clones, and some rows have none.

abundance	v_gene	j_gene	d_gene	CDR3aa	CDR3nt
few	TRBV6-2/TRBV6-3	TRBJ2-3	.	CASSYDFTQYF	TGTGCCAGCAGTTACGACTTTACGCAGTATTTT
.	TRBV12-3/TRBV12-4	TRBJ1-1	.	CASSSHSRNTEAFF	TGTGCCAGCAGTTCTCACAGCCGGAACACTGAAGCTTTCTTT
.	TRBV14	TRBJ1-1	.	CASSQEWGADWTEAFF	TGTGCCAGCAGCCAAGAATGGGGGGCCGATTGGACTGAAGCTTTCTTT
many	TRBV5-1	TRBJ2-1	.	CASSLDNPYYNEQFF	TGCGCCAGCAGCTTGGACAACCCCTACTACAATGAGCAGTTCTTC
many	TRBV4-3	TRBJ1-5	.	CASSQDSGDFRPQHF	TGCGCCAGCAGCCAAGATTCCGGGGATTTTCGGCCCCAGCATTTT
.	TRBV20-1	TRBJ1-2	.	CSAEQGIYGYTF	TGCAGTGCGGAACAGGGCATCTATGGCTACACCTTC
.	TRBV5-6	TRBJ2-7	TRBD1	CASSPDRGPPQYF	TGTGCCAGCAGCCCCGACAGGGGGCCACCCCAGTACTTC
few	TRBV7-3	TRBJ1-1	.	CASSEGGKAEAFF	TGTGCCAGCAGCGAGGGAGGGAAGGCTGAAGCTTTCTTT
.	TRBV20-1	TRBJ2-3	TRBD1	CSADPDGTGGLTDTQYF	TGCAGTGCCGACCCCGACGGGACAGGGGGTTTAACAGATACGCAGTATTTT
.	TRBV4-1	TRBJ1-6	.	CASSQEIQGHSPLHF	TGCGCCAGCAGCCAAGAAATACAGGGCCATTCACCCCTCCACTTT
.	TRBV3-1	TRBJ2-1	.	CASSLRGVRYNEQFF	TGTGCCAGCAGCCTACGGGGTGTCAGATACAATGAGCAGTTCTTC
.	TRBV7-2	TRBJ1-3	TRBD1	CASSQDRDGLVSGNTIYF	TGTGCCAGCAGCCAGGACAGGGACGGCCTGGTCTCTGGAAACACCATATATTTT
.	TRBV10-3	TRBJ2-3	.	CAISAGGALGTDTQYF	TGTGCCATCAGTGCAGGAGGGGCTTTGGGCACAGATACGCAGTATTTT
few	TRBV6-1	TRBJ1-1	.	CASTASMNTEAFF	TGTGCCAGCACAGCCAGCATGAACACTGAAGCTTTCTTT
.	TRBV20-1	TRBJ1-1	.	CRPGDTEAFF	TGCAGGCCGGGGGACACTGAAGCTTTCTTT
.	TRBV7-9	TRBJ1-1	TRBD1	CASTGQAEAFF	TGTGCCAGCACTGGACAGGCCGAAGCTTTCTTT
few	TRBV29-1	TRBJ1-2	TRBD1	CSVHRQGARGYTF	TGCAGCGTCCACCGACAGGGGGCACGGGGCTACACCTTC
few	TRBV6-2/TRBV6-3	TRBJ2-7	.	CASSYPSQGHEQYF	TGTGCCAGCAGTTACCCATCACAGGGTCACGAGCAGTACTTC
.	TRBV11-2	TRBJ2-4	TRBD1	CASSFRGREVDIQYF	TGTGCCAGCAGCTTCAGGGGGCGCGAGGTAGACATTCAGTACTTC
few	TRBV4-3	TRBJ1-6	.	CASSQGGPSPLHF	TGCGCCAGCAGCCAAGGGGGTCCCTCACCCCTCCACTTT